This TCR beta chain comes out of a study of blood T cell repertoires in COVID-19. Study summary: COVID-19 samples collected from the United States, Italy and Spain covered acute and convalescent phases.

Clones were sequenced by immunoSEQ multiplex PCR, and TCRdb holds only the in-frame ones, with some missing. The data show about 120,000 clones, with more than 75% seen just once and about 3.9% held by the top ten. V lost 8 bases, J lost 8 bases, and 21 bases lay in between. The CDR3 has 14 amino acids. CDR1 MNHEY and CDR2 SMNVEV come from the germline V gene (reference sequence). J is TRBJ1-2 and V is TRBV27, with unresolved D. This TCR came from a man aged 55-75 years with acute or convalescent COVID-19. Sequencing was carried out using peripheral blood. CDR3 region: CASGLQEDMWGYTF. The CDR3 nucleotides are TGTGCCAGCGGCCTCCAGGAAGACATGTGGGGCTACACCTTC.